This entry concerns a single T cell receptor beta chain. What it binds is not known. Trimming stripped 1 base from V and 2 bases from J, with 13 bases between. Germline V gives CDR1 KGHSH, CDR2 LQKENI. CDR3 length equals 16 residues. The sample comes from a study of cytomegalovirus exposure and HLA in healthy donors. Findings of the study overall: The authors later found HLA-associated TCR beta chains more clonally expanded than equally common others. Testing in vitro showed three CMV-associated chains specific for CMV antigens.

A multiplex PCR was run with 60 Vbeta primers and 13 Jbeta primers. Per the authors' pipeline: Later reanalysis found 75 million to 100 million unique TCR beta chains, around 9.9 million of them shared. Produced via immunoSEQ multiplex PCR; TCRdb's table is partial and in-frame only. V and J calls and clone size are those listed in that table; D and trimming were worked out from the DNA. The sample gives some 80,000 clones, around 80% of which show up once; around an eighth is in the top ten. The chain employs TRBV18 and TRBJ2-3; D gene uncertain. Sequencing input: PBMCs. The receptor's source is a human donor in good health. CDR3 region: CASSPQRRYHTDTQYF. The CDR3 nucleotides read TGTGCCAGCTCACCACAGAGGAGATACCACACAGATACGCAGTATTTT.